Each of the 3 T cell receptor beta chains below was sequenced from the same sample in a study of blood T cell repertoires in COVID-19. Some clones are missing from TCRdb's copy, which holds only in-frame ones; the method was immunoSEQ multiplex PCR. This sample has hundreds of thousands of clones, with about 90% found just once. The sample comprised PBMCs or T cells enriched from blood (not recorded which). The source of these receptors is a woman aged 25 to 45 who had recovered from COVID-19.

The J gene is TRBJ2-2, the V gene TRBV5-6; the D gene is possibly TRBD2 (6 bases). The V and J ends lost 6 bases and 2 bases respectively, with 23 bases between them. Germline-derived CDR1 and CDR2 are SGHDT and YYEEEE. The CDR3 totals 18 residues. CDR3 in amino acids: CASTAIVGLATNTGELFF. The CDR3 DNA follows: TGTGCCAGCACCGCCATAGTAGGGCTAGCGACCAACACCGGGGAGCTGTTTTTT.

The chain employs TRBV9 and TRBJ2-7; 7 positions match TRBD2. J gave up 5 bases and V 0 bases, and 8 bases lay outside the gene matches. CDR1 is SGDLS and CDR2 is YYNGEE in the germline V gene. The CDR3 totals 15 residues. This CDR3 is CASSVGAAGVHEQYF. The CDR3 DNA sequence: TGTGCCAGCAGCGTAGGGGCTGCGGGGGTCCACGAGCAGTACTTC.

The genes are TRBV2 and TRBJ2-1; 9 bases map to TRBD2. CDR1 is SNHLY, CDR2 FYNNEI, per germline. The J segment lost 8 bases and the V segment lost 6 bases, leaving 8 bases of the junction unmatched. This CDR3 has 14 amino acids. The CDR3 sequence is CASRRLAGSDEQFF. The CDR3 nucleotides read TGTGCCAGCAGAAGGCTAGCGGGAAGCGATGAGCAGTTCTTC.